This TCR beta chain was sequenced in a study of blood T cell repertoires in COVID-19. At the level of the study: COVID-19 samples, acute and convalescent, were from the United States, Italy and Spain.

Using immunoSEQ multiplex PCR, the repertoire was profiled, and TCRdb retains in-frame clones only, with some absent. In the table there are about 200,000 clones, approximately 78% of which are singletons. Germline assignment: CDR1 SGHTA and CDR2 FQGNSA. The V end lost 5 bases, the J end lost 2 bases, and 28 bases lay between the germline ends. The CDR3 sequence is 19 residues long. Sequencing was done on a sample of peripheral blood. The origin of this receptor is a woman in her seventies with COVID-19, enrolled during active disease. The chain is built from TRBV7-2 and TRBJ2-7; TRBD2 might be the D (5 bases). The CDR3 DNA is TGTGCCAGCAGCCATGGACTGATTGCTTTAAGACGCCCAGCCTACGAGCAGTACTTC. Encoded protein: CASSHGLIALRRPAYEQYF.